Each of the 7 T cell receptor beta chains below was sequenced from the same sample in a study of identifying expanded T cells in peripheral blood. Profiled with immunoSEQ multiplex PCR; TCRdb holds only in-frame clones, not every one. The table includes approximately 94,000 clones, 88% detected once. Sequencing used blood. The receptors shown here come from a person aged 18 to 75 in good health.

The V and J genes are TRBV2 and TRBJ1-5; 12 nucleotides align to TRBD1. Germline lookup yields CDR1 SNHLY and CDR2 FYNNEI. CDR3 length: 18 residues. J lost 2 bases, V lost 6 bases, and 11 bases had no gene match. The CDR3 DNA is TGTGCCAGCAGCTACACCGGGACAGGGGGCGAAGGCAATCAGCCCCAGCATTTT. Translated: CASSYTGTGGEGNQPQHF.

This clone was recorded once. The CDR3 here is CASSLDSWYTGELFF. CDR3 nucleotide sequence: TGCGCCAGCAGCTTGGACAGTTGGTACACCGGGGAGCTGTTTTTT. J is TRBJ2-2 and V is TRBV5-1; D uncertain. Germline-derived CDR1 and CDR2 are SGHRS and YFSETQ. The V and J ends lost 0 bases and 3 bases respectively, with 9 bases between them. The CDR3 runs to 15 residues. Full variable domain (remainder filled in from reference TRBV5-1 and TRBJ2-2): KAGVTQTPRYLIKTRGQQVTLSCSPISGHRSVSWYQQTPGQGLQFLFEYFSETQRNKGNFPGRFSGRQFSNSRSEMNVSTLELGDSALYLCASSLDSWYTGELFFGEGSRLTVL.

This clone was recorded a few times. The CDR3 carries no conserved terminal phenylalanine or tryptophan, so it likely arises from a read error. The limits of the CDR3 on the DNA are not certain, so only TCRdb's listed CDR3 is given. The V call is TRBV2, the J call TRBJ1-2. A total of 10 residues make up the CDR3, ends included. Germline CDR1 and CDR2: SNHLY and FYNNEI. Here the CDR3 reads CASSWDSRDP.

The chain couples TRBV11-1 to TRBJ1-1; D unclear. V gave up 5 bases and J gave up 11 bases, with 27 bases separating them. The CDR3 contains 16 residues. In germline, CDR1 is SGHAT, CDR2 FQDESV (reference sequence). The chain's CDR3 is CASSPLRSKGTFSAFF. In DNA, the CDR3 is TGTGCCAGCAGCCCCCTGCGAAGTAAGGGCACCTTCTCCGCTTTCTTT.

The chain employs TRBV7-9 and TRBJ1-1, with no clear D. V was pared by 5 bases and J by 1 base, with 5 bases between. Germline V gives CDR1 SEHNR, CDR2 FQNEAQ (reference sequence). The CDR3 is 12 residues long. The CDR3 loop reads CASSRGNTEAFF. The CDR3 DNA is TGTGCCAGCAGCCGGGGGAACACTGAAGCTTTCTTT.

The CDR3 here is CASSPQGAHEQYF. For the CDR3, the DNA is TGTGCCAGCAGCCCACAGGGGGCCCACGAGCAGTACTTC. The rearrangement links TRBV9 to TRBJ2-7, with TRBD1 matching over 9 bases. The CDR3 contains 13 residues. Trimming at V came to 4 bases and at J to 5 bases, leaving 4 bases not matched to a gene. Germline-derived CDR1 and CDR2 are SGDLS and YYNGEE. The full variable domain, completed using reference TRBV9 and TRBJ2-7, is DSGVTQTPKHLITATGQRVTLRCSPRSGDLSVYWYQQSLDQGLQFLIQYYNGEERAKGNILERFSAQQFPDLHSELNLSSLELGDSALYFCASSPQGAHEQYFGPGTRLTVT.

V usage is TRBV5-1 and J usage is TRBJ2-2; 7 positions agree with TRBD1. CDR3 length equals 15 residues. V gave up 4 bases and J gave up 4 bases; unmatched junction bases: 7. Germline CDR1 SGHRS, CDR2 YFSETQ. DNA for the CDR3: TGCGCCAGCAGCCCAACAGGGGAGATCACCGGGGAGCTGTTTTTT. Translated: CASSPTGEITGELFF.